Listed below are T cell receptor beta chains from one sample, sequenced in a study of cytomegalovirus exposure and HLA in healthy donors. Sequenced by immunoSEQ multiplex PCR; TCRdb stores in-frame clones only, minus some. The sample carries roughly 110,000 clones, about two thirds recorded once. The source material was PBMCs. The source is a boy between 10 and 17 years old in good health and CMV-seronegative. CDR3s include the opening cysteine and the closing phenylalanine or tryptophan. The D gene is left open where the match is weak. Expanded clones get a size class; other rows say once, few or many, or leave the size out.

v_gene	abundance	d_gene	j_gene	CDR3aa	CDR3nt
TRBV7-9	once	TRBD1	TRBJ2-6	CASSLALDRLGVLTF	TGTGCCAGCAGCTTAGCCCTGGACAGGTTGGGCGTCCTGACTTTC
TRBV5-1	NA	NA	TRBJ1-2	CASSLVSGYGYTF	TGCGCCAGCAGCTTGGTGTCAGGGTACGGCTACACCTTC
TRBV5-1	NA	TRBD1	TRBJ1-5	CASSARQGDQPQHF	TGCGCCAGCAGCGCCCGACAGGGAGATCAGCCCCAGCATTTT
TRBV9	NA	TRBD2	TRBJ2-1	CASSPRLAGGYNEQFF	TGTGCCAGCAGCCCCAGACTAGCGGGAGGCTACAATGAGCAGTTCTTC
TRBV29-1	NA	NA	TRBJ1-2	CSVAAGVLNYGYTF	TGCAGCGTTGCCGCAGGGGTACTAAACTATGGCTACACCTTC
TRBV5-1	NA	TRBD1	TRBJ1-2	CASSPGQYYGYTF	TGCGCCAGCAGCCCGGGACAGTACTATGGCTACACCTTC
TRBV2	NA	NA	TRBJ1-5	CASTDGTENRNQPQHF	TGTGCCAGCACCGATGGAACAGAAAATCGCAATCAGCCCCAGCATTTT
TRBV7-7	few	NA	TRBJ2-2	CASSLFAANTGELFF	TGTGCTAGCAGCTTATTCGCAGCGAACACCGGGGAGCTGTTTTTT
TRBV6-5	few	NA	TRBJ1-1	CATLFSEGEAFF	TGTGCCACGCTTTTCTCGGAGGGTGAAGCTTTCTTT
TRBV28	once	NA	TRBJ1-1	CASSPSDTVEAFF	TGTGCCAGCAGTCCCAGTGACACCGTTGAAGCTTTCTTT
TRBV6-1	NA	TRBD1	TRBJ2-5	CASSDFDRGETQYF	TGTGCCAGCAGTGACTTCGACAGGGGAGAGACCCAGTACTTC
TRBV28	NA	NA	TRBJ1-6	CASSSRGYPYNSPLHF	TGTGCCAGCAGTTCCCGGGGTTATCCCTATAATTCACCCCTCCACTTT
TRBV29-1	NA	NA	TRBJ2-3	CSVERERGPGTQYF	TGCAGCGTCGAGCGAGAGCGAGGTCCGGGTACGCAGTATTTT
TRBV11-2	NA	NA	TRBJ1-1	CASSRNDLRGAFF	TGTGCCAGCAGCCGGAACGACTTGAGGGGGGCTTTCTTT
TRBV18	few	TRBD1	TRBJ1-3	CASSAQDRGNTIYF	TGTGCCAGCTCAGCCCAGGACAGGGGAAACACCATATATTTT
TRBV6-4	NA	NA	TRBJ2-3	CASSDSPDFSSSSTDTQYF	TGTGCCAGCAGTGACTCGCCGGACTTCAGCTCCTCTAGCACAGATACGCAGTATTTT
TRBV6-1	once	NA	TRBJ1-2	CASSDPGQLGAYGYTF	TGTGCCAGCAGTGACCCCGGCCAACTGGGGGCCTATGGCTACACCTTC
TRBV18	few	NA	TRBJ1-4	CASSPLGYEGEKLFF	TGTGCCAGCTCACCCTTGGGGTACGAGGGTGAAAAACTGTTTTTT
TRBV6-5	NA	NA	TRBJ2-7	CASSYWGDTYEQYF	TGTGCCAGCAGCTACTGGGGGGATACCTACGAGCAGTACTTC
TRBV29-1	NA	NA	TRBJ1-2	CSATGINYGYTF	TGCAGCGCTACGGGGATTAACTATGGCTACACCTTC
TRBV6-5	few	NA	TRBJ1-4	CASSYASGGEKLFF	TGTGCCAGCAGTTACGCCTCGGGGGGTGAAAAACTGTTTTTT
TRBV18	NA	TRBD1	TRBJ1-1	CASSLTGQAQEAFF	TGTGCCAGCTCACTCACGGGACAGGCCCAGGAAGCTTTCTTT
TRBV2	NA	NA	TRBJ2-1	CASSSSEGLPGEQFF	TGTGCCAGCAGCTCCTCGGAGGGCCTCCCGGGTGAGCAGTTCTTC
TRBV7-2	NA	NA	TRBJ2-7	CASSLGANREFLYEQYF	TGTGCCAGCAGCTTAGGGGCCAACAGGGAGTTCCTATACGAGCAGTACTTC
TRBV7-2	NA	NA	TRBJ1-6	CASSSQGSGSYNSPLHF	TGTGCCAGCAGCTCACAGGGAAGCGGTTCCTATAATTCACCCCTCCACTTT
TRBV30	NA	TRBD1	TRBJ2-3	CAWSPRDRRTDTQYF	TGTGCCTGGAGCCCCCGGGACAGGAGAACAGATACGCAGTATTTT
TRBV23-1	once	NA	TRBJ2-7	CATIGEGEQYF	TGCGCCACCATCGGGGAAGGGGAGCAGTACTTC
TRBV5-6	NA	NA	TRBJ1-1	CASSLPGGLNTEAFF	TGTGCCAGCAGCTTGCCGGGGGGATTGAACACTGAAGCTTTCTTT
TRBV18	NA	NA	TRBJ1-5	CASSLQGNQPQHF	TGTGCCAGCTCGCTACAGGGTAATCAGCCCCAGCATTTT
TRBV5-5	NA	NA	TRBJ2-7	CASTRRDTGERDEQYF	TGTGCCTCCACGAGGAGGGACACAGGGGAGAGGGACGAGCAGTACTTC
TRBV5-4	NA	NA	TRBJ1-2	CASSLGTANYGYTF	TGTGCCAGCAGCTTGGGGACAGCTAACTATGGCTACACCTTC
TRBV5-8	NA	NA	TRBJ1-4	CASRRQPFNEKLFF	TGTGCCAGCAGGAGACAGCCCTTTAATGAAAAACTGTTTTTT
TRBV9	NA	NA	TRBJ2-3	CASRQGSTDTQYF	TGTGCCAGCAGGCAGGGGAGCACAGATACGCAGTATTTT
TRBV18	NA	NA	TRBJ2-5	CASSPTGEETQYF	TGTGCCAGCTCACCAACAGGAGAAGAGACCCAGTACTTC
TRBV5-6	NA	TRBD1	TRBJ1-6	CASSVGQGQGLGDSPLHF	TGTGCCAGCAGCGTCGGACAGGGACAAGGGTTGGGGGATTCACCCCTCCACTTT
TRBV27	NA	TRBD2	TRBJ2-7	CASSYFTSGSYEQYF	TGTGCCAGCAGTTACTTTACTAGCGGCTCCTACGAGCAGTACTTC
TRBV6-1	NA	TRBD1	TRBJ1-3	CASSEGRGLGNTIYF	TGTGCCAGCAGTGAAGGCAGGGGGCTCGGAAACACCATATATTTT
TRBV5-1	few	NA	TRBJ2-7	CASSSVGESGPTYEQYF	TGCGCCAGCAGCTCAGTTGGTGAATCAGGGCCGACCTACGAGCAGTACTTC
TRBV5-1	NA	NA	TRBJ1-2	CASSNEGDYGYTF	TGCGCCAGCAGCAACGAAGGGGACTATGGCTACACCTTC
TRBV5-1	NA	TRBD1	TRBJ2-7	CASSTQTGLLGGEQYF	TGCGCCAGCAGCACCCAGACAGGGCTCCTAGGGGGCGAGCAGTACTTC